A selection of T cell receptor beta chains follows, all from one sample in a study of blood T cells in healthy people across ages. TCRdb called the 5' RACE reads again in MiXCR, with one record for every CDR3 protein. The sample lists about a million distinct CDR3 sequences; roughly half were seen once. The specimen was blood. The receptors derive from a woman in her fifties or sixties in good health. The CDR3 runs from the conserved cysteine through the conserved F or W. A D gene is named only where the DNA matches it firmly. Clone size is not always given. Where it is, it says once, few, many or a class for expanded clones.

D: TRBD2; V: TRBV5-1; size: .; J: TRBJ2-1; length: 18; CDR3: CASSKGNLAGDSRGEQFF; DNA: TGCGCCAGCAGCAAGGGAAACCTAGCGGGAGATTCAAGGGGTGAGCAGTTCTTC
D: TRBD2; V: TRBV20-1; size: few; J: TRBJ2-7; length: 15; CDR3: CSARDVLAGGHEQYF; DNA: TGCAGTGCTAGAGATGTACTAGCGGGAGGCCACGAGCAGTACTTC
D: .; V: TRBV20-1; size: .; J: TRBJ1-6; length: 15; CDR3: CSARGESSYNSPLHF; DNA: TGCAGTGCTAGAGGGGAGAGCTCCTATAATTCACCCCTCCACTTT
D: TRBD2; V: TRBV4-2; size: once; J: TRBJ2-5; length: 19; CDR3: CASSPSGAASGGYQETQYF; DNA: TGTGCCAGCAGCCCAAGTGGGGCGGCTAGCGGGGGGTACCAAGAGACCCAGTACTTC
D: .; V: TRBV29-1; size: many; J: TRBJ2-5; length: 10; CDR3: CSVREETQYF; DNA: TGCAGCGTTCGCGAAGAGACCCAGTACTTC
D: .; V: TRBV20-1; size: .; J: TRBJ1-1; length: 14; CDR3: CSAVNRYPHTEAFF; DNA: TGCAGTGCTGTAAACAGGTATCCTCACACTGAAGCTTTCTTT
D: TRBD2; V: TRBV9; size: many; J: TRBJ2-7; length: 12; CDR3: CASSNRGDEQYF; DNA: TGTGCCAGCAGCAACCGGGGGGACGAGCAGTACTTC
D: .; V: TRBV28; size: few; J: TRBJ1-6; length: 14; CDR3: CASRPNSHNSPLHF; DNA: TGTGCCAGCAGACCCAACAGTCATAATTCACCCCTCCACTTT
D: .; V: TRBV7-9; size: .; J: TRBJ1-2; length: 14; CDR3: CASSLPGQPYGYTF; DNA: TGTGCCAGCAGCTTACCGGGACAACCATATGGCTACACCTTC
D: .; V: TRBV7-9; size: .; J: TRBJ2-7; length: 13; CDR3: CASSSGHFYEQYF; DNA: TGTGCCAGCAGCTCCGGACATTTCTACGAGCAGTACTTC
D: .; V: TRBV18; size: .; J: TRBJ2-3; length: 18; CDR3: CASSPRTQRIPSTDTQYF; DNA: TGTGCCAGCTCACCTAGAACACAGCGGATCCCTAGCACAGATACGCAGTATTTT
D: TRBD2; V: TRBV7-2; size: .; J: TRBJ2-7; length: 18; CDR3: CASSLARRLAVEGYEQYF; DNA: TGTGCCAGCAGCTTAGCTCGGAGACTAGCGGTGGAGGGTTACGAGCAGTACTTC
D: TRBD1; V: TRBV27; size: .; J: TRBJ2-5; length: 13; CDR3: CASSPGQGATQYF; DNA: TGTGCCAGCAGTCCGGGACAGGGCGCGACCCAGTACTTC
D: .; V: TRBV9; size: .; J: TRBJ2-3; length: 15; CDR3: CASSEGVGQTDTQYF; DNA: TGTGCCAGCAGCGAGGGGGTCGGGCAGACAGATACGCAGTATTTT
D: .; V: TRBV3-1; size: few; J: TRBJ2-7; length: 13; CDR3: CASSQDWTVEQYF; DNA: TGTGCCAGCAGCCAAGATTGGACAGTCGAGCAGTACTTC
D: .; V: TRBV7-3; size: .; J: TRBJ2-3; length: 14; CDR3: CASSTRDRTDTQYF; DNA: TGTGCCAGCAGCACCAGGGATCGTACAGATACGCAGTATTTT